One sample yielded the 6 T cell receptor beta chains listed below, sequenced in a study of monozygotic twins with inflammatory bowel disease. TCRdb reanalyzed the 5' RACE reads, giving one entry per CDR3 protein sequence and no DNA. The sample holds over 150,000 distinct CDR3 sequences. Material for sequencing was blood. The receptor source for this set is a human donor with ulcerative colitis or Crohn's disease, or a healthy co-twin of an affected twin (not recorded which).

This chain links TRBV10-3 with TRBJ1-5. The germline CDR1 and CDR2 sequences are ENHRY and SYGVKD. CDR3 size: 13 residues. The CDR3 sequence is CAISESVQQPQHF.

The chain combines TRBV15 with TRBJ2-3; the TRBD2 assignment by TCRdb is unverifiable without DNA. Germline V lookup: CDR1 LNHNV, CDR2 YYDKDF (reference sequence). The CDR3 has 14 residues. The CDR3 region is CATSRRGRLDTQYF.

The chain uses TRBV6-1 and TRBJ2-7; TCRdb selects TRBD1, and the lack of DNA leaves this call unchecked. Germline V CDR1 and CDR2: MNHNS, SASEGT. CDR3 length: 15 amino acids. The CDR3: CASSEIAGQVYEQYF.

The chain is built from TRBV7-3 and TRBJ1-6; no DNA is available, so the TRBD1 call from TCRdb remains unchecked. The CDR3 loop spans 15 amino acids. The germline gives CDR1 SGHTA, CDR2 FQGTGA. The CDR3 sequence is CASSLQGAISSPLHF. Supplemented by reference TRBV7-3 and TRBJ1-6, the full variable domain reads GAGVSQTPSNKVTEKGKYVELRCDPISGHTALYWYRQSLGQGPEFLIYFQGTGAADDSGLPNDRFFAVRPEGSVSTLKIQRTERGDSAVYLCASSLQGAISSPLHFGNGTRLTVT.

This chain links TRBV7-9 with TRBJ2-7. Looked up from germline, CDR1 is SEHNR and CDR2 is FQNEAQ (reference sequence). The CDR3 consists of 15 residues. CDR3 residues: CASSFHSGVTYEQYF.

J is TRBJ2-1 and V is TRBV3-1; TCRdb names TRBD1, which stays unverified in the absence of DNA. This CDR3 has 13 amino acids. Looked up from germline, CDR1 is LGHDT and CDR2 is YNNKEL (reference sequence). CDR3 sequence reads: CASSHEGGNEQFF.